The 15 T cell receptor beta chains listed next were all sequenced from one sample in a study of blood T cell repertoires in COVID-19. Produced via immunoSEQ multiplex PCR; TCRdb's table is partial and in-frame only. The data contain about 500,000 clones, roughly 89% of them singletons. The sequenced material came from peripheral blood. These receptors all come from a man aged 18 to 30 with COVID-19, enrolled during active disease.

This chain uses TRBV6-5 with TRBJ2-7, with 7 bases identical to TRBD1. Germline CDR1 is MNHEY and CDR2 is SVGAGI. V was clipped by 7 bases and J by 0 bases; unmatched bases: 9. This CDR3 spans 15 amino acids. CDR3 DNA: TGTGCCAGCACCGATAAACAGGGGATCTCCTACGAGCAGTACTTC. Translation: CASTDKQGISYEQYF.

This chain uses TRBV3-1 (or the pseudogene TRBV3-2) with TRBJ2-5; D might be TRBD1 (6 bases). The V gene's germline CDR1 is LGHDT and CDR2 YNNKEL (reference sequence). Trimming stripped 5 bases from V and 1 base from J, with 11 bases between. The CDR3 runs to 14 residues. CDR3 residues: CASSGHRAQETQYF. The CDR3 nucleotides read TGTGCCAGCAGCGGACACAGGGCCCAAGAGACCCAGTACTTC.

This sequence joins TRBV18 and TRBJ2-7, with D hard to call. The CDR3 spans 13 residues. CDR1 and CDR2 from the germline V gene are KGHSH and LQKENI. V was clipped by 3 bases and J by 0 bases, with 6 bases between them. In DNA, the CDR3 is TGTGCCAGCTCACCTGAGCTCTCCTACGAGCAGTACTTC. It translates to CASSPELSYEQYF.

This chain connects TRBV29-1 to TRBJ2-3, with 9 bases identical to TRBD2. V shed 6 bases, J shed 0 bases, and the junction held 13 bases outside the gene matches. Germline V lookup: CDR1 SQVTM, CDR2 ANQGSEA. The CDR3 has 17 residues. CDR3 bases: TGCAGCGTCCGGGGACTAGCCGAGACGGGGAGCACAGATACGCAGTATTTT. Residues: CSVRGLAETGSTDTQYF.

This rearrangement joins TRBV3-1 (or the pseudogene TRBV3-2) to TRBJ2-3, with 8 bases matching TRBD2. The CDR3 contains 15 residues. CDR1 LGHDT and CDR2 YNNKEL come from the germline V gene (reference sequence). Trimming took 1 base from V and 5 from J; bases not matched to a gene: 5. Written as DNA, the CDR3 is TGTGCCAGCAGCCAAGTGTCGGGGGGGAGAGATACGCAGTATTTT. Translated: CASSQVSGGRDTQYF.

This clone was recorded only once. The chain employs TRBV5-1 and TRBJ1-1; TRBD1 might be the D (6 bases). Germline CDR1 is SGHRS and CDR2 is YFSETQ. The CDR3 has 16 residues. Trimming shortened V by 0 bases and J by 1 base, and 13 bases separated the two germline ends. The CDR3 loop is CASSLGQNRENTEAFF. For the CDR3, the DNA is TGCGCCAGCAGCTTGGGTCAAAACAGGGAGAACACTGAAGCTTTCTTT. Variable domain in full (rest from reference TRBV5-1 and TRBJ1-1): KAGVTQTPRYLIKTRGQQVTLSCSPISGHRSVSWYQQTPGQGLQFLFEYFSETQRNKGNFPGRFSGRQFSNSRSEMNVSTLELGDSALYLCASSLGQNRENTEAFFGQGTRLTVV.

Worth noting for this clone: Additional DNA sequences in this sample encode the identical CDR3. V usage is TRBV30 and J usage is TRBJ2-7; D might be TRBD2 (5 bases). Germline V gene lookup returns CDR1 GTSNPN and CDR2 SVGIG (reference sequence). This CDR3 is built from 12 residues. V shed 5 bases and J shed 6 bases, with 14 bases lying between them. The CDR3 loop is CAWGRGRGEQYF. The CDR3 bases are TGTGCCTGGGGACGAGGGAGAGGCGAGCAGTACTTC.

The chain combines TRBV27 with TRBJ2-5; maybe TRBD2 (6 bases). The V end lost 4 bases, the J end lost 5 bases, and 20 bases lay between the germline ends. This CDR3 is built from 16 residues. Germline loops: CDR1 MNHEY, CDR2 SMNVEV (reference sequence). This CDR3 reads CASSSSYRDWWETQYF. In DNA, the CDR3 is TGTGCCAGCAGTTCCTCCTACCGGGACTGGTGGGAGACCCAGTACTTC.

V gene TRBV10-2 combines with J gene TRBJ2-4, with D possibly being TRBD1 (5 bases). V was trimmed by 4 bases and J by 2 bases, leaving 15 bases between them. The CDR3 is 16 residues long. Germline V gene lookup returns CDR1 WSHSY and CDR2 SAAADI. CDR3 residues: CASSGRHQGTKNIQYF. The CDR3 nucleotides read TGCGCCAGCAGTGGGCGACATCAGGGTACCAAAAACATTCAGTACTTC.

This clone was counted a single time. The chain combines TRBV18 with TRBJ2-2, with 7 bases identical to TRBD2. Germline V CDR1 and CDR2: KGHSH, LQKENI. This CDR3 is built from 16 residues. J lost 1 base, V lost 6 bases, and 8 bases had no gene match. CDR3 sequence: CASSPGLQRNTGELFF. CDR3 nucleotides: TGTGCCAGCTCTCCGGGACTACAGAGGAACACCGGGGAGCTGTTTTTT.

The CDR3 region is CASSSGETQYF. In nucleotides, the CDR3 is TGCGCCAGCAGCTCGGGAGAGACCCAGTACTTC. V gene TRBV5-1 combines with J gene TRBJ2-5; D is ambiguous. V was pared by 3 bases and J by 4 bases, with 4 bases between. Germline loops: CDR1 SGHRS, CDR2 YFSETQ. The CDR3 runs to 11 residues.

The chain links TRBV7-9 to TRBJ2-7; a possible D gene is TRBD2 (6 bases). The CDR3 is 13 amino acids. Germline values: CDR1 SEHNR, CDR2 FQNEAQ (reference sequence). Trimming took off 5 bases at V and 4 bases at J, with 12 bases between the two ends. DNA of the CDR3: TGTGCCAGCAGCCCCGGGACTGAGTACGAGCAGTACTTC. As protein: CASSPGTEYEQYF.

The chain couples TRBV18 to TRBJ1-2, with a weak D call TRBD1 (5 bases). Germline CDR1 reads KGHSH; CDR2 reads LQKENI. Trimming stripped 3 bases from V and 5 bases from J, with 19 bases between. The CDR3 length is 16 residues. The CDR3 is CASSPGGGSGTYGYTF. The CDR3 nucleotides read TGTGCCAGCTCACCCGGTGGCGGGTCAGGGACTTATGGCTACACCTTC.

The chain has TRBV6-5 and TRBJ1-5; D is perhaps TRBD1 (6 bases). Germline assignment: CDR1 MNHEY and CDR2 SVGAGI. This CDR3 is built from 15 residues. Deletions cut 7 bases from V and 4 bases from J, with 17 bases between. The CDR3 DNA follows: TGTGCCAGCACCGCTCAGGGGATGAGTAATCAGCCCCAGCATTTT. Protein sequence: CASTAQGMSNQPQHF.

Only a few counts were recorded for this clone. The rearrangement joins TRBV5-4 to TRBJ2-7, with 8 bases that match TRBD1. The CDR3 runs to 14 residues. V shed 0 bases and J 5 bases; nucleotides not matched to a gene: 4. Per germline, CDR1 SGHNT and CDR2 YYREEE (reference sequence). The CDR3 protein is CASSLAGQGNEQYF. The CDR3 DNA reads TGTGCCAGCAGCTTGGCTGGACAGGGTAACGAGCAGTACTTC.